These 15 T cell receptor beta chains share one sample of origin, sequenced in a study of blood T cells in healthy people across ages. For the second PCR, which ran for about 7 to 11 cycles, a sample-barcoded 5' primer and a J-beta primer mix were used. TCRdb re-called the 5' RACE reads through MiXCR, storing one row per CDR3 protein. The sample contains some 760,000 distinct CDR3 sequences, 20% to 25% of which appear only once. This sample also belongs to another study, concerning T cells of mothers and their children.

Source material: blood. The receptors were gathered from a boy younger than 18 in good health.

This chain links TRBV6-6 with TRBJ2-6, with 7 bases matching TRBD2. Trimming cost V 6 bases and J 2 bases; bases outside gene matches: 4. Germline V gene lookup returns CDR1 MNHNY and CDR2 SVGAGI (reference sequence). The CDR3 sequence is 15 residues long. CDR3: CASSSRGTGANVLTF. CDR3 in DNA: TGTGCCAGCAGCTCGCGGGGGACTGGGGCCAACGTCCTGACTTTC.

This clonotype was picked up a small number of times. In nucleotides, the CDR3 is TGTGCCAGCAGCTTTTCAGGGGTCCCTGGAAACACCATATATTTT. Encoded protein: CASSFSGVPGNTIYF. V and J are TRBV5-6 and TRBJ1-3; tentatively, D is TRBD1 (6 bases). CDR1 SGHDT and CDR2 YYEEEE come from the germline V gene. V was pared by 2 bases and J by 2 bases, with 11 bases between. The length of the CDR3 is 15 residues. Together with reference TRBV5-6 and TRBJ1-3, the CDR3 gives the full variable domain: DAGVTQSPTHLIKTRGQQVTLRCSPKSGHDTVSWYQQALGQGPQFIFQYYEEEERQRGNFPDRFSGHQFPNYSSELNVNALLLGDSALYLCASSFSGVPGNTIYFGEGSWLTVV.

A few counts support this clonotype. The V and J genes are TRBV28 and TRBJ2-3; TRBD2 might be the D (5 bases). CDR3 size: 13 residues. The V and J ends lost 4 bases and 4 bases respectively, with 9 bases between them. Germline V CDR1 and CDR2: MDHEN, SYDVKM. The CDR3 region is CASSSPAADTQYF. DNA for the CDR3: TGTGCCAGCAGTTCTCCAGCGGCAGATACGCAGTATTTT.

The chain has TRBV12-3 or TRBV12-4 and TRBJ2-3; 10 nucleotides agree with TRBD2. Trimming cost V 6 bases and J 3 bases; bases outside gene matches: 9. The CDR3 loop spans 16 amino acids. Here the CDR3 DNA reads TGTGCCAGCAGCGACTTCGGGACTAGCGTTACAGATACGCAGTATTTT. Translated: CASSDFGTSVTDTQYF.

The chain uses TRBV5-1 and TRBJ2-5; TRBD1 matches 8 bases. The J call may be wrong; the DNA end is better matched by TRBJ2-7. Germline V gene lookup returns CDR1 SGHRS and CDR2 YFSETQ. The CDR3 is 15 residues long. Here the CDR3 DNA reads TGCGCCAGCAGCCCCAGGTGGACAGGGTACTACGAGCAGTACTTC. It is translated as CASSPRWTGYYEQYF.

The chain recombines TRBV11-3 with TRBJ2-5; D is ambiguous. The DNA end is a closer match to TRBJ2-1, so the J assignment may be wrong. Germline V gene lookup returns CDR1 SGHNT and CDR2 YENEEA. The length of the CDR3 is 17 residues. The CDR3 DNA follows: TGTGCCAGCAGCTTAAGGACCCGTTGGGAACTCTACAATGAGCAGTTCTTC. Translating gives CASSLRTRWELYNEQFF.

This clonotype was counted only a few times. This chain connects TRBV6-5 to TRBJ2-5, with D perhaps being TRBD1 or TRBD2 (5 bases each). V was pared by 6 bases and J by 5 bases, with 16 bases between. The germline V gene has CDR1 MNHEY and CDR2 SVGAGI. This CDR3 contains 14 residues. The CDR3 bases are TGTGCCAGCAGCTGGGGCAGGGTAGCGGAGACCCAGTACTTC. It encodes CASSWGRVAETQYF.

This chain connects TRBV7-2 to TRBJ1-2, with a weak D call TRBD1 (5 bases). Trimming took 0 bases from V and 4 from J, leaving 9 bases between them. The CDR3 covers 14 residues. In germline, CDR1 is SGHTA, CDR2 FQGNSA. As DNA, the CDR3 is TGTGCCAGCAGCTTAGCGCGGGGGACCTATGGCTACACCTTC. Protein sequence: CASSLARGTYGYTF.

This clonotype showed up just once. This chain connects TRBV20-1 to TRBJ1-2, with a tentative D call TRBD1 (6 bases). The CDR3 is 13 residues long. Looked up from germline, CDR1 is DFQATT and CDR2 is SNEGSKA (reference sequence). Trimming removed 0 bases at V and 5 bases at J, with 10 bases between. The CDR3 here is CSAREDSGYGYTF. In nucleotides, the CDR3 is TGCAGTGCTAGAGAGGACAGTGGATATGGCTACACCTTC.

The chain employs TRBV12-5 and TRBJ1-2; D ambiguous. This CDR3 has 12 amino acids. Trimming took off 3 bases at V and 2 bases at J, with 4 bases between the two ends. CDR1 and CDR2 (germline): LGHNT, FRNRAP. In DNA, the CDR3 is TGTGCTAGTGGTTTTGGGAACTATGGCTACACCTTC. As protein: CASGFGNYGYTF.

The rearrangement links TRBV5-5 to TRBJ1-3; D is possibly TRBD1 (5 bases). V lost 2 bases to trimming and J lost 3 bases, with 12 bases between them. The germline gives CDR1 SGHKS, CDR2 YYEKEE (reference sequence). The CDR3 length is 15 residues. The CDR3 coding sequence is TGTGCCAGCAGCTTTCGGGGGTTCGGTGGAAACACCATATATTTT. Its protein product is CASSFRGFGGNTIYF.

This clonotype was picked up a small number of times. The J gene is TRBJ2-3, the V gene TRBV7-2; 8 bases agree with TRBD1. Germline V gene lookup returns CDR1 SGHTA and CDR2 FQGNSA. The CDR3 covers 15 residues. With 6 bases clipped from V and 6 bases from J, the junction kept 11 bases outside the gene matches. CDR3 protein: CASSYKAGGADTQYF. The CDR3 coding sequence is TGTGCCAGCAGTTACAAGGCAGGGGGCGCGGATACGCAGTATTTT. Complete variable domain (other parts from reference TRBV7-2 and TRBJ2-3): GAGVSQSPSNKVTEKGKDVELRCDPISGHTALYWYRQSLGQGLEFLIYFQGNSAPDKSGLPSDRFSAERTGGSVSTLTIQRTQQEDSAVYLCASSYKAGGADTQYFGPGTRLTVL.

V is TRBV7-2 and J is TRBJ1-2; D gene unclear. The CDR3 consists of 15 residues. V was clipped by 5 bases and J by 4 bases, with 17 bases between them. Looked up from germline, CDR1 is SGHTA and CDR2 is FQGNSA. CDR3 nucleotides: TGTGCCAGCAGCGTGGGCAGCGGTCCCTCCTATGGCTACACCTTC. Its protein is CASSVGSGPSYGYTF.

This clonotype was counted many times. The rearrangement uses TRBV7-2 and TRBJ2-5; D is undetermined. Trimming took off 1 base at V and 8 bases at J, with 8 bases between the two ends. Germline values: CDR1 SGHTA, CDR2 FQGNSA. The CDR3 is made up of 12 amino acids. This CDR3 is CASSLVTPTQYF. The CDR3 DNA is TGTGCCAGCAGCTTAGTTACCCCCACCCAGTACTTC.

This clonotype was recorded a few times. V and J are TRBV19 and TRBJ2-1; no firm D call. The CDR3 contains 12 residues. The V and J ends lost 3 bases and 8 bases respectively, with 8 bases between them. Germline values: CDR1 LNHDA, CDR2 SQIVND (reference sequence). CDR3 region: CASSIRAHEQFF. The CDR3 coding sequence is TGTGCCAGTAGTATTAGGGCCCATGAGCAGTTCTTC. Combining the CDR3 with reference TRBV19 and TRBJ2-1 gives the whole variable domain DGGITQSPKYLFRKEGQNVTLSCEQNLNHDAMYWYRQDPGQGLRLIYYSQIVNDFQKGDIAEGYSVSREKKESFPLTVTSAQKNPTAFYLCASSIRAHEQFFGPGTRLTVL.